This T cell receptor (beta chain) was captured in a study of vaccination and CD4 T cells after COVID-19. CD4+ T cells that had been cultured provided DNA sequenced with the Oncomine TCR Beta short-read assay. TCRdb used MiXCR to reprocess the PCR reads, holding one entry per CDR3 protein. The sample holds some 14,000 distinct CDR3 sequences, 21% seen once. Per germline, CDR1 DFQATT and CDR2 SNEGSKA (reference sequence). V was cut by 1 base and J by 4 bases, with 7 bases left in between. The CDR3 runs to 12 residues. Regarding treatment: approximately 9-day PBMC culture with coronavirus spike peptide pools or control peptides (ViraFEST assay). Remarks on this clonotype: Its target is not known.

The sequencing here drew on CD4+ T cells from blood, cultured in vitro, taken before SARS-CoV-2 vaccination. The clonotype originates from a human donor who received a COVID-19 vaccine. V usage is TRBV20-1 and J usage is TRBJ1-2; no reliable D call. CDR3: CSARVGLYGYTF. CDR3 nucleotides: TGCAGTGCTAGAGTAGGGCTCTATGGCTACACCTTC.